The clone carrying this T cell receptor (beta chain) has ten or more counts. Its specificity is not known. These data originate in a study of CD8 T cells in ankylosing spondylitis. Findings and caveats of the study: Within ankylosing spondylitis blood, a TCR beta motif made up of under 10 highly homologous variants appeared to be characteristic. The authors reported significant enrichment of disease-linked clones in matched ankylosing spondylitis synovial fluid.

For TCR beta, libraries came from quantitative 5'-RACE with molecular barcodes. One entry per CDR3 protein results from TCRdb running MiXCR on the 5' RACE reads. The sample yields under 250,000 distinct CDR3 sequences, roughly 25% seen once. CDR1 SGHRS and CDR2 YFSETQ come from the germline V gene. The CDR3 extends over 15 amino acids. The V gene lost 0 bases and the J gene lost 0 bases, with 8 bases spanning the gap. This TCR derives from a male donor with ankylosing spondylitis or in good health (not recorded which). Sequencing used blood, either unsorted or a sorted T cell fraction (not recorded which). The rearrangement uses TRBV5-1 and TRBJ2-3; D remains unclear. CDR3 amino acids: CASSLVPGSTDTQYF. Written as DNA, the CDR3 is TGCGCCAGCAGCTTGGTCCCGGGTAGCACAGATACGCAGTATTTT.